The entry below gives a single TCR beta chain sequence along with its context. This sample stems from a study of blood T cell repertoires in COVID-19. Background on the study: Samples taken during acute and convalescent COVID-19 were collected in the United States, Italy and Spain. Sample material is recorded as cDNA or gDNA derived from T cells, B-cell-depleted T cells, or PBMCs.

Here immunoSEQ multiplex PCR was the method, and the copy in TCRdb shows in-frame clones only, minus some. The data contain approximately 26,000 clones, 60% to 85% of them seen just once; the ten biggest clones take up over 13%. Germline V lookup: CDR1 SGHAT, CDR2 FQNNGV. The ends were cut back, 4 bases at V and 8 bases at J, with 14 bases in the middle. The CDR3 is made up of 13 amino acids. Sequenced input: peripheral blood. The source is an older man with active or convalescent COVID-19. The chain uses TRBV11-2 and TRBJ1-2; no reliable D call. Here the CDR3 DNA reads TGTGCCAGCAGCTCCCGACCTGGGGAGGGCTACACCTTC. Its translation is CASSSRPGEGYTF.